Shown below are 30 T cell receptor beta chains from a single sample sequenced in a study of CD8 T cells in Susac syndrome. An input of about 0.5 to 1 ug of RNA was subjected to reverse transcription using random hexamers. TCRdb processed the immunoSEQ multiplex PCR reads anew with MiXCR; each CDR3 protein has one entry. The data contain 150,000 to 200,000 distinct CDR3 sequences, 90% to 97% of them singletons. Specimen: CD4+ T cells from PBMCs. The receptors were sampled from a human donor with multiple sclerosis.

V is TRBV6-1 and J is TRBJ1-2, with D perhaps TRBD1 (5 bases). Deletions cut 5 bases from V and 3 bases from J, with 10 bases between. This CDR3 spans 13 amino acids. Germline V gene sequence: CDR1 MNHNS, CDR2 SASEGT. The CDR3 spells CASSRDSYYGYTF. DNA of the CDR3: TGTGCCAGCAGTCGCGACAGCTACTATGGCTACACCTTC.

In regard to this clonotype: One junction end does not reproduce the germline sequence, and a read error may be involved. The chain uses TRBV20-1 and TRBJ2-1; 8 bases are shared with TRBD2. The CDR3 covers 17 residues. Per the germline V gene, CDR1 is DFQATT and CDR2 is SNEGSKA (reference sequence). The CDR3 DNA is TGCAGTGCTAGAGCAGACGCCCGGACTAGCTCCTATAATGAGCAGTTCTTC. It yields the protein CSARADARTSSYNEQFF.

The sample holds one count of this clonotype. The chain uses TRBV3-1 and TRBJ2-3; no definite D call. This CDR3 is 13 amino acids long. Germline V lookup: CDR1 LGHDT, CDR2 YNNKEL (reference sequence). V was trimmed by 4 bases and J by 3 bases, leaving 8 bases between them. The CDR3 here is CASSPPFTDTQYF. CDR3 DNA: TGTGCCAGCAGCCCGCCTTTTACAGATACGCAGTATTTT.

J is TRBJ2-7 and V is TRBV10-3; 8 bases fit TRBD2. This CDR3 is built from 15 residues. Germline CDR1 and CDR2: ENHRY and SYGVKD. The ends lost 3 bases at V and 5 bases at J; junction bases unmatched: 9. For the CDR3, the DNA is TGTGCCATCAGTGATCCAGGCTTCGGGGGGGACGAGCAGTACTTC. Translating it yields CAISDPGFGGDEQYF.

The V and J genes are TRBV19 and TRBJ2-1; the D gene is possibly TRBD2 (6 bases). V lost 3 bases and J lost 5, with 14 bases in between. Germline CDR1 is LNHDA and CDR2 is SQIVND (reference sequence). The CDR3 is made up of 15 amino acids. CDR3 in DNA: TGTGCCAGTAGTATCCGCGCGGGGATTGACAATGAGCAGTTCTTC. Its translation is CASSIRAGIDNEQFF.

V gene TRBV12-3 or TRBV12-4 combines with J gene TRBJ2-3; TRBD1 might be the D (6 bases). CDR3 length: 16 amino acids. V lost 6 bases to trimming and J lost 2 bases, with 18 bases between them. The chain's CDR3 is CASRQSPGTLTDTQYF. The DNA for the CDR3 is TGTGCCAGCAGACAAAGCCCCGGGACACTCACAGATACGCAGTATTTT.

The rearrangement links TRBV6-6 to TRBJ2-1; no clear D gene. With 6 bases removed from V and 1 base from J, the gap between germline ends came to 7 bases. The CDR3 totals 13 residues. From germline, CDR1 is MNHNY and CDR2 SVGAGI (reference sequence). In DNA, the CDR3 is TGTGCCAGCAGCTCGGAGTCCTACAATGAGCAGTTCTTC. Its translation: CASSSESYNEQFF.

The chain employs TRBV6-2 or TRBV6-3 and TRBJ1-6; D not certain. V lost 4 bases to trimming and J lost 7 bases, with 14 bases between them. The CDR3 length is 15 residues. Germline-derived CDR1 and CDR2 are MNHEY and SVGEGT. In DNA form, the CDR3 reads TGTGCCAGCAGTTTCAGGTCACGGGCGAATTCACCCCTCCACTTT. Its translation is CASSFRSRANSPLHF.

The CDR3 DNA reads TGTGCCAGCAGCGTAGACCCAGTGAGTGGCTACACCTTC. This codes for CASSVDPVSGYTF. The chain joins TRBV9 to TRBJ1-2; no clear D gene. CDR1 and CDR2 from the germline V gene are SGDLS and YYNGEE. This CDR3 comprises 13 residues. Trimming removed 0 bases from V and 7 bases from J, with 10 bases in between. Together with reference TRBV9 and TRBJ1-2, the CDR3 gives the full variable domain: DSGVTQTPKHLITATGQRVTLRCSPRSGDLSVYWYQQSLDQGLQFLIQYYNGEERAKGNILERFSAQQFPDLHSELNLSSLELGDSALYFCASSVDPVSGYTFGSGTRLTVV.

This sequence joins TRBV6-5 and TRBJ2-1; D assignment may be TRBD1 or TRBD2 (5 bases each). Germline V gene lookup returns CDR1 MNHEY and CDR2 SVGAGI. This CDR3 is built from 16 residues. Deletions cut 0 bases from V and 5 bases from J, with 14 bases between. The CDR3 region has the DNA TGTGCCAGCAGTTACTCGAGGGGCTGGGGAAACAATGAGCAGTTCTTC. This translates into CASSYSRGWGNNEQFF.

The rearrangement uses TRBV6-2 or TRBV6-3 and TRBJ2-7, with TRBD2 matching over 9 bases. Looked up from germline, CDR1 is MNHEY and CDR2 is SVGEGT. This CDR3 is 15 amino acids long. V lost 2 bases, J lost 2 bases, and 4 bases stayed unmatched. The CDR3 sequence is CASSYGLAGTYEQYF. DNA of the CDR3: TGTGCCAGCAGTTACGGCCTAGCGGGGACCTACGAGCAGTACTTC.

The chain links TRBV29-1 to TRBJ1-5; D unresolved. Trimming pared 1 base from V and 5 bases from J, leaving 9 bases between. Germline CDR1 is SQVTM and CDR2 is ANQGSEA. The CDR3 runs 13 residues. The CDR3 region has the DNA TGCAGCGTTGAAGGGGAGGGAGATCAGCCCCAGCATTTT. Translating gives CSVEGEGDQPQHF.

The chain combines TRBV5-6 with TRBJ2-1, with 12 bases matching TRBD2. CDR1 and CDR2 (germline): SGHDT, YYEEEE. The CDR3 covers 18 residues. The J segment lost 0 bases and the V segment lost 7 bases, leaving 11 bases of the junction unmatched. The CDR3 loop reads CASARLAGASSSYNEQFF. The CDR3 region has the DNA TGTGCCAGCGCAAGACTAGCGGGGGCCTCAAGCTCCTACAATGAGCAGTTCTTC.

This rearrangement joins TRBV20-1 to TRBJ2-7; D is unclear. The CDR3 has 13 amino acids. Germline CDR1 and CDR2: DFQATT and SNEGSKA (reference sequence). The ends were cut back, 1 base at V and 7 bases at J, with 14 bases in the middle. The CDR3 spells CSARVAVLVEQYF. The CDR3 DNA sequence: TGCAGTGCTAGAGTGGCGGTGCTAGTAGAGCAGTACTTC.

The chain couples TRBV20-1 to TRBJ2-3; no firm D call. The germline V gene has CDR1 DFQATT and CDR2 SNEGSKA (reference sequence). The CDR3 runs to 11 residues. The ends were cut back, 6 bases at V and 5 bases at J, with 9 bases in the middle. CDR3 region: CSAELRDTQYF. CDR3 DNA: TGCAGTGCGGAACTTCGAGATACGCAGTATTTT.

The chain recombines TRBV20-1 with TRBJ1-4; D call uncertain. The CDR3 length is 13 residues. CDR1 is DFQATT, CDR2 SNEGSKA, per germline (reference sequence). V gave up 0 bases and J gave up 0 bases, with 2 bases separating them. The CDR3 region is CSARETTNEKLFF. The DNA for the CDR3 is TGCAGTGCTAGAGAGACAACTAATGAAAAACTGTTTTTT.

The rearrangement joins TRBV15 to TRBJ1-5; D is uncertain. From germline, CDR1 is LNHNV and CDR2 YYDKDF (reference sequence). The V and J ends lost 8 bases and 5 bases respectively, with 19 bases between them. This CDR3 has 15 amino acids. CDR3 region: CATRDPGEVYQPQHF. Here the CDR3 DNA reads TGTGCCACCCGCGACCCCGGAGAAGTATATCAGCCCCAGCATTTT. Full variable domain (missing parts from reference TRBV15 and TRBJ1-5): DAMVIQNPRYQVTQFGKPVTLSCSQTLNHNVMYWYQQKSSQAPKLLFHYYDKDFNNEADTPDNFQSRRPNTSFCFLDIRSPGLGDTAMYLCATRDPGEVYQPQHFGDGTRLSIL.

The J gene is TRBJ1-5, the V gene TRBV12-3 or TRBV12-4; D remains ambiguous. CDR3 length equals 13 residues. V lost 6 bases, J lost 2 bases, and 8 bases lay in between. CDR3 nucleotides: TGTGCCAGCAGGGAAGGAGGCAATCAGCCCCAGCATTTT. Translating it yields CASREGGNQPQHF.

In its sample, this clonotype was seen once. The chain recombines TRBV12-3 or TRBV12-4 with TRBJ1-1, with D possibly TRBD1 on 5 matching bases. V dropped 4 bases and J dropped 1 base, with 10 bases sitting between them. This CDR3 has 14 residues. CDR3 DNA sequence: TGTGCCAGCAGTTACAGGAGGGGGAACACTGAAGCTTTCTTT. Translated: CASSYRRGNTEAFF.

The rearrangement links TRBV20-1 to TRBJ2-2, with 7 bases that match TRBD1. CDR1 and CDR2 (germline): DFQATT, SNEGSKA (reference sequence). Unmatched junction bases numbered 14, after V lost 5 bases and J lost 2 bases. This CDR3 region has 17 residues. The CDR3 here is CSAPRHRGSNNTGELFF. CDR3 sequence (DNA): TGCAGTGCTCCAAGGCACAGGGGCTCGAATAACACCGGGGAGCTGTTTTTT.

The chain carries TRBV2 and TRBJ2-2; D uncertain. Deletions cut 3 bases from V and 2 bases from J, with 7 bases between. The germline V gene encodes CDR1 SNHLY and CDR2 FYNNEI. CDR3 size: 14 residues. The CDR3 loop is CASSERTNTGELFF. For the CDR3, the DNA is TGTGCCAGCAGTGAGCGAACCAACACCGGGGAGCTGTTTTTT.

The chain is built from TRBV6-6 and TRBJ1-5, with TRBD1 as a possible D gene (5 bases). V lost 0 bases and J 15 bases, leaving 9 bases between the germline ends. Germline values: CDR1 MNHNY, CDR2 SVGAGI (reference sequence). This CDR3 contains 11 residues. CDR3 nucleotide sequence: TGTGCCAGCAGTTACTCGGACACCCGGCATTTT. It translates to CASSYSDTRHF.

This clonotype was detected only a few times. J is TRBJ2-5 and V is TRBV19; D possibly corresponds to TRBD2 (5 bases). V was shortened by 5 bases and J by 3 bases, with 7 bases between the two germline ends. CDR3 length: 12 residues. Per germline, CDR1 LNHDA and CDR2 SQIVND (reference sequence). CDR3 sequence reads: CASSLREETQYF. Here the CDR3 DNA reads TGTGCCAGTAGTCTGAGGGAAGAGACCCAGTACTTC.

The rearrangement uses TRBV27 and TRBJ2-7, with D possibly being TRBD2 (6 bases). V was cut by 5 bases and J by 5 bases, with 16 bases left in between. The CDR3 extends over 14 amino acids. Germline values: CDR1 MNHEY, CDR2 SMNVEV (reference sequence). DNA of the CDR3: TGTGCCAGCAGTCTCAGTAGGACGGGGGACGAGCAGTACTTC. Translating it yields CASSLSRTGDEQYF.

This clonotype was seen a handful of times. The chain employs TRBV12-3 or TRBV12-4 and TRBJ2-7; 7 bases map to TRBD1. The V and J ends lost 3 bases and 3 bases, in that order; junction bases with no gene match: 2. The CDR3 is 13 amino acids. For the CDR3, the DNA is TGTGCCAGCAGTTTGGGACAGAACTACGAGCAGTACTTC. Its translation: CASSLGQNYEQYF.

The CDR3 sequence is CSVGQGLVTDTQYF. CDR3 coding DNA: TGCAGCGTTGGGCAGGGGCTTGTCACAGATACGCAGTATTTT. The chain combines TRBV29-1 with TRBJ2-3; weak D call: TRBD1 (6 bases). CDR1 SQVTM and CDR2 ANQGSEA come from the germline V gene. There are 14 residues in the CDR3. V lost 4 bases to trimming and J lost 2 bases, with 13 bases between them.

The chain's CDR3 is CAIPGTGGGRNQPQHF. The CDR3 coding sequence is TGTGCCATCCCCGGGACAGGGGGCGGTCGGAATCAGCCCCAGCATTTT. The chain joins TRBV28 to TRBJ1-5; 12 bases are shared with TRBD1. Germline CDR1 and CDR2: MDHEN and SYDVKM. V shed 10 bases and J 4 bases; nucleotides not matched to a gene: 11. The CDR3 is 16 amino acids.

This chain connects TRBV2 to TRBJ2-3, with a weak D call TRBD2 (5 bases). Germline CDR1 reads SNHLY; CDR2 reads FYNNEI. V was clipped by 7 bases and J by 2 bases, with 16 bases between them. The CDR3 sequence is 15 residues long. CDR3 bases: TGTGCCAGCAACCCTATAGCGCGTCCCACAGATACGCAGTATTTT. Amino acid sequence: CASNPIARPTDTQYF.

The sample holds one count of this clonotype. The J gene is TRBJ2-7, the V gene TRBV7-9, with D possibly being TRBD1 (6 bases). Trimming stripped 1 base from V and 1 base from J, with 11 bases between. The CDR3 sequence is 15 residues long. Germline V CDR1 and CDR2: SEHNR, FQNEAQ (reference sequence). The CDR3 is CASSLVVGQSYEQYF. The CDR3 DNA sequence: TGTGCCAGCAGCTTAGTGGTCGGACAGTCCTACGAGCAGTACTTC.

V usage is TRBV9 and J usage is TRBJ2-3; tentative D call: TRBD1 (6 bases). Trimming cost V 4 bases and J 2 bases, with 8 bases left between them. The CDR3 extends over 13 amino acids. Germline CDR1 is SGDLS and CDR2 is YYNGEE. The chain's CDR3 is CASSHRVTDTQYF. In nucleotides, the CDR3 is TGTGCCAGCAGCCACAGGGTCACAGATACGCAGTATTTT.